One sample yielded the 24 T cell receptor beta chains listed below, sequenced in a study of beta chain features in type 1 diabetes. Of the isolated RNA, all was reverse transcribed, and so the sequenced material was expressed TCRB transcripts. TCRdb's copy holds only in-frame clones and misses some; the assay was immunoSEQ multiplex PCR. Seen here are hundreds of thousands of clones, roughly 15% observed once, and the top ten hold about 0.097%. What was sequenced was naive CD4+ T cells from blood. Every receptor here comes from a man aged 18 to 29 in good health.

This clone was seen a handful of times. The chain uses TRBV9 and TRBJ2-5; 9 bases fit TRBD1. Per germline, CDR1 SGDLS and CDR2 YYNGEE. J lost 5 bases, V lost 4 bases, and 9 bases had no gene match. CDR3 length equals 15 residues. The chain's CDR3 is CASSIQGALGETQYF. CDR3 DNA: TGTGCCAGCAGCATACAGGGGGCGCTAGGGGAGACCCAGTACTTC.

V and J are TRBV4-3 and TRBJ2-7; possibly TRBD2 for D (6 bases). The CDR3 is 15 residues long. Trimming took off 1 base at V and 4 bases at J, with 14 bases between the two ends. Germline V gene data show CDR1 as LGHNA and CDR2 as YSLEER. In DNA form, the CDR3 reads TGCGCCAGCAGCCAAGTGGCGGGACCCCAATACGAGCAGTACTTC. This codes for CASSQVAGPQYEQYF.

The CDR3 protein is CASSYKPAETQYF. CDR3 nucleotide sequence: TGTGCCAGCAGCTACAAACCAGCGGAGACCCAGTACTTC. V is TRBV7-7 and J is TRBJ2-5, with unresolved D. The CDR3 runs to 13 residues. Germline CDR1 reads SSHAT; CDR2 reads FNYEAQ (reference sequence). Between the trimmed V and J ends, which lost 4 bases and 5 bases, there was a span of 11 bases.

The chain carries TRBV18 and TRBJ1-2; D remains ambiguous. V dropped 8 bases and J dropped 2 bases, with 15 bases sitting between them. Germline-derived CDR1 and CDR2 are KGHSH and LQKENI. The CDR3 covers 14 residues. In nucleotides, the CDR3 is TGTGCCAGCCTAAGTACACAGCGAAACTATGGCTACACCTTC. Its protein product is CASLSTQRNYGYTF.

This clone occurred a few times. The chain combines TRBV14 with TRBJ1-1, with 7 bases matching TRBD1. J was trimmed by 3 bases and V by 2 bases; bases with no gene match: 3. Germline CDR1 reads SGHDN; CDR2 reads FVKESK. The CDR3 extends over 14 amino acids. The CDR3 region is CASSQLQGDTEAFF. For the CDR3, the DNA is TGTGCCAGCAGCCAACTTCAGGGGGACACTGAAGCTTTCTTT.

On this clone itself: Other DNA sequences in the sample encode the same CDR3. The genes are TRBV14 and TRBJ2-4; D possibly corresponds to TRBD1 (6 bases). CDR1 and CDR2 from the germline V gene are SGHDN and FVKESK. V was pared by 3 bases and J by 0 bases, with 9 bases between. The CDR3 spans 15 residues. CDR3 loop: CASSQGQLAKNIQYF. The DNA for the CDR3 is TGTGCCAGCAGCCAGGGACAACTAGCCAAAAACATTCAGTACTTC.

J is TRBJ1-3 and V is TRBV29-1, with D possibly matching TRBD1 (5 bases). Germline-derived CDR1 and CDR2 are SQVTM and ANQGSEA. Trimming stripped 7 bases from V and 4 bases from J, with 17 bases between. The CDR3 covers 14 residues. CDR3 residues: CSDAKGRIGNTIYF. CDR3 nucleotides: TGCAGCGACGCGAAGGGACGTATAGGAAACACCATATATTTT.

There are a few counts of this clone. The rearrangement uses TRBV6-5 and TRBJ1-5; TRBD1 is a possible D gene (5 bases). The CDR3 spans 14 residues. Deletions cut 2 bases from V and 9 bases from J, with 14 bases between. Germline-derived CDR1 and CDR2 are MNHEY and SVGAGI. CDR3 in amino acids: CASSYDSLYGPQHF. As DNA, the CDR3 is TGTGCCAGCAGTTACGACAGCCTTTACGGGCCCCAGCATTTT.

There are a few counts of this clone. This chain uses TRBV6-5 with TRBJ2-7; D is perhaps TRBD1 or TRBD2 (5 bases each). The CDR3 has 15 residues. V lost 6 bases, J lost 3 bases, and 18 bases lay in between. Germline V CDR1 and CDR2: MNHEY, SVGAGI. As DNA, the CDR3 is TGTGCCAGCAGCCTACCGGGGCAGGGCGACTACGAGCAGTACTTC. This translates into CASSLPGQGDYEQYF.

This clone was seen a few times. V gene TRBV18 combines with J gene TRBJ1-1; D uncertain. CDR1 is KGHSH and CDR2 is LQKENI in the germline V gene. This CDR3 has 15 amino acids. With 1 base removed from V and 6 bases from J, the gap between germline ends came to 15 bases. Here the CDR3 reads CASSPQGGHSAEAFF. CDR3 bases: TGTGCCAGCTCACCACAGGGAGGCCACAGCGCTGAAGCTTTCTTT.

This chain joins TRBV7-2 and TRBJ2-7, with D possibly matching TRBD2 (5 bases). CDR1 and CDR2 from the germline V gene are SGHTA and FQGNSA. Trimming took 2 bases from V and 2 from J, leaving 22 bases between them. The CDR3 is made up of 18 amino acids. The CDR3 region is CASSLIPPGNSLAYEQYF. The DNA of the CDR3 is TGTGCCAGCAGCTTAATCCCCCCCGGGAACTCTTTAGCCTACGAGCAGTACTTC. The full variable domain, rest sourced from reference TRBV7-2 and TRBJ2-7, is GAGVSQSPSNKVTEKGKDVELRCDPISGHTALYWYRQSLGQGLEFLIYFQGNSAPDKSGLPSDRFSAERTGGSVSTLTIQRTQQEDSAVYLCASSLIPPGNSLAYEQYFGPGTRLTVT.

The CDR3 bases are TGTGCCAGCAGTGACTCGAATACGCTACATGGCTACACCTTC. This sequence encodes CASSDSNTLHGYTF. The rearrangement links TRBV6-4 to TRBJ1-2; unclear D gene. Trimming left V 0 bases short and J 6 bases short, with 11 bases between. The CDR3 is made up of 14 amino acids. The germline gives CDR1 MRHNA, CDR2 SNTAGT.

V and J are TRBV19 and TRBJ1-1; 8 nucleotides agree with TRBD1. Germline loops: CDR1 LNHDA, CDR2 SQIVND (reference sequence). The V gene end was trimmed by 5 bases and the J gene end by 7 bases; junction bases not matched to a gene: 12. This CDR3 comprises 15 residues. In DNA, the CDR3 is TGTGCCAGTAGTCCCACTAGGACAGGGATCGGTGAAGCTTTCTTT. Protein sequence: CASSPTRTGIGEAFF.

The V call is TRBV2, the J call TRBJ1-2, with 7 bases lining up with TRBD1. CDR3 length equals 14 residues. V trimming: 6 bases; J trimming: 6 bases; junction bases outside the gene matches: 10. Germline V lookup: CDR1 SNHLY, CDR2 FYNNEI. CDR3 loop: CASRTVTGVNGYTF. The CDR3 nucleotides read TGTGCCAGCAGGACGGTTACAGGGGTAAATGGCTACACCTTC.

V is TRBV5-1 and J is TRBJ2-2; 8 nucleotides match TRBD2. Germline V gives CDR1 SGHRS, CDR2 YFSETQ. This CDR3 has 16 amino acids. Trimming removed 5 bases from V and 0 bases from J; junction bases left unmatched: 6. CDR3 residues: CASRLLAVANTGELFF. In nucleotides, the CDR3 is TGCGCCAGCAGACTACTAGCGGTCGCGAACACCGGGGAGCTGTTTTTT.

This clone was observed a few times. The chain links TRBV27 to TRBJ2-7, with 8 bases matching TRBD1. Germline assignment: CDR1 MNHEY and CDR2 SMNVEV (reference sequence). The CDR3 has 13 amino acids. The V gene end was trimmed by 2 bases and the J gene end by 12 bases; junction bases not matched to a gene: 9. The CDR3 protein is CASSLEPGGGSYF. In DNA form, the CDR3 reads TGTGCCAGCAGTTTAGAACCAGGGGGCGGATCGTACTTC.

The genes are TRBV5-1 and TRBJ2-7, with 8 bases lining up with TRBD1. Germline CDR1 reads SGHRS; CDR2 reads YFSETQ. After removal of 0 bases from V and 1 base from J, the junction contained 3 bases not matched to a gene. The CDR3 is 15 residues long. The CDR3 here is CASSLARTGSYEQYF. CDR3 coding DNA: TGCGCCAGCAGCTTGGCGAGGACAGGGTCCTACGAGCAGTACTTC. The complete variable domain, with remaining parts taken from reference TRBV5-1 and TRBJ2-7, reads KAGVTQTPRYLIKTRGQQVTLSCSPISGHRSVSWYQQTPGQGLQFLFEYFSETQRNKGNFPGRFSGRQFSNSRSEMNVSTLELGDSALYLCASSLARTGSYEQYFGPGTRLTVT.

This clone occurred a few times. The rearrangement joins TRBV19 to TRBJ2-5, with 8 bases lining up with TRBD2. Trimming cost V 6 bases and J 4 bases; bases outside gene matches: 7. There are 14 residues in the CDR3. Looked up from germline, CDR1 is LNHDA and CDR2 is SQIVND (reference sequence). As DNA, the CDR3 is TGTGCCAGTAGCCACGGGGGGGCCGGAGAGACCCAGTACTTC. Encoded protein: CASSHGGAGETQYF. Variable domain in full (rest from reference TRBV19 and TRBJ2-5): DGGITQSPKYLFRKEGQNVTLSCEQNLNHDAMYWYRQDPGQGLRLIYYSQIVNDFQKGDIAEGYSVSREKKESFPLTVTSAQKNPTAFYLCASSHGGAGETQYFGPGTRLLVL.

V gene TRBV4-3 combines with J gene TRBJ1-4, with a weak D call TRBD1 (5 bases). CDR1 and CDR2 (germline): LGHNA, YSLEER. There are 14 residues in the CDR3. V was trimmed by 3 bases and J by 4 bases, leaving 9 bases between them. Here the CDR3 reads CASSHRVVNEKLFF. The CDR3 region has the DNA TGCGCCAGCAGCCACAGGGTCGTTAATGAAAAACTGTTTTTT.

This clone was detected a few times. The gene calls are TRBV25-1 and TRBJ1-2; TRBD1 aligns across 9 bases. V lost 7 bases, J lost 3 bases, and 9 bases stayed unmatched. Per germline, CDR1 MGHDK and CDR2 SYGVNS. This CDR3 region has 15 residues. This CDR3 reads CASKGTGHADYGYTF. CDR3 nucleotides: TGTGCCAGCAAAGGGACAGGGCACGCGGACTATGGCTACACCTTC.

This sequence joins TRBV2 and TRBJ2-2; 8 nucleotides match TRBD2. The CDR3 consists of 15 residues. CDR1 is SNHLY, CDR2 FYNNEI, per germline. After removal of 6 bases from V and 0 bases from J, the junction contained 3 bases not matched to a gene. CDR3 loop: CASSAGGSNTGELFF. The CDR3 DNA reads TGTGCCAGCAGCGCGGGAGGTTCGAACACCGGGGAGCTGTTTTTT.

The rearrangement uses TRBV28 and TRBJ1-1; D gene unclear. Germline V gene data show CDR1 as MDHEN and CDR2 as SYDVKM. The CDR3 has 12 residues. Trimming removed 7 bases from V and 11 bases from J, with 17 bases in between. The CDR3 reads CASNLKGLRAFF. In DNA form, the CDR3 reads TGTGCCAGCAACCTTAAGGGATTACGGGCTTTCTTT.

This clone appeared a few times. This sequence joins TRBV6-4 and TRBJ2-4; weak D call: TRBD2 (7 bases). Germline V gene lookup returns CDR1 MRHNA and CDR2 SNTAGT. V dropped 2 bases and J dropped 5 bases, with 13 bases sitting between them. This CDR3 comprises 15 residues. CDR3 sequence reads: CASSDLQGGENIQYF. The CDR3, as DNA: TGTGCCAGCAGTGACCTCCAAGGGGGGGAAAACATTCAGTACTTC.

This clone was picked up a small number of times. The chain employs TRBV7-3 and TRBJ2-2, with D possibly TRBD2 on 6 matching bases. The CDR3 loop spans 15 amino acids. With 6 bases removed from V and 6 bases from J, the gap between germline ends came to 17 bases. Germline assignment: CDR1 SGHTA and CDR2 FQGTGA. The CDR3: CASRKSAAGPGELFF. CDR3 in DNA: TGTGCCAGCAGAAAGAGCGCCGCGGGACCCGGGGAGCTGTTTTTT.